Below, 29 T cell receptor beta chains from the same sample are listed, as sequenced in a study of breast tumors, draining lymph nodes, adjacent tissues. TCRdb called the multiplex PCR reads again in MiXCR, with one record for every CDR3 protein. Of around 300,000 distinct CDR3 sequences in the sample, 30% were seen once. The lymph nodes were axillary draining lymph nodes from breast cancer patients. The sequenced material came from axillary lymph node tissue. Every receptor here comes from a female donor with breast cancer. Some clones in this sample may be carry-over from other donors' samples.

Ten or more counts support this clonotype. The chain links TRBV24-1 to TRBJ2-5; no clear D gene. V was pared by 4 bases and J by 4 bases, with 12 bases between. The CDR3 spans 14 residues. Germline V gene sequence: CDR1 KGHDR, CDR2 SFDVKD. CDR3 nucleotide sequence: TGTGCCACCAGTGAGAACACGGATTTAGAGACCCAGTACTTC. Its translation is CATSENTDLETQYF.

At least ten counts were recorded for this clonotype. An end of the junction differs from the germline gene, which may be a read error. The V call is TRBV20-1, the J call TRBJ2-1, with D possibly matching TRBD2 (5 bases). The germline V gene has CDR1 DFQATT and CDR2 SNEGSKA (reference sequence). This CDR3 contains 15 residues. The DNA of the CDR3 is TGCAGTGCCAGAGGTGGTCGGGGTAGATGGGGTGAGCAGTTCTTC. It is translated as CSARGGRGRWGEQFF.

This clonotype came up many times. This sequence joins TRBV20-1 and TRBJ2-7; the D gene could be TRBD1 or TRBD2 (5 bases each). This CDR3 has 14 residues. Trimming left V 5 bases short and J 2 bases short, with 16 bases between. CDR1 and CDR2 (germline): DFQATT, SNEGSKA (reference sequence). The CDR3 DNA is TGCAGTGCTGTCCGGGACCCGGGGACCTACGAGCAGTACTTC. Translated: CSAVRDPGTYEQYF.

With regard to this clonotype: A clone one base away is much larger, so this may be a read error. This chain uses TRBV6-4 with TRBJ2-1; 10 bases match TRBD2. The CDR3 totals 16 residues. Germline CDR1 reads MRHNA; CDR2 reads SNTAGT. CDR3 amino acids: CASSGLAGATYSEQFF. CDR3 sequence (DNA): TGTGCCAGCAGTGGCCTAGCGGGAGCGACCTACAGTGAGCAGTTCTTC.

This clonotype was observed at least ten times. V is TRBV9 and J is TRBJ2-7; 13 bases map to TRBD2. The germline V gene encodes CDR1 SGDLS and CDR2 YYNGEE. The CDR3 is 14 residues long. V dropped 3 bases and J dropped 7; count of bases not matched to a gene: 4. The CDR3 DNA is TGTGCCAGCAGCGGCGGGACTAGCGGGAATGAGCAGTACTTC. It yields the protein CASSGGTSGNEQYF.

Comments on this clonotype: A much larger clone lies one base from this, so it may be a read error. This sequence joins TRBV20-1 and TRBJ1-5, with D possibly TRBD1 on 5 matching bases. The CDR3 is 14 amino acids. CDR1 is DFQATT and CDR2 is SNEGSKA in the germline V gene (reference sequence). This chain's CDR3 is CSASLEGSNPPQHF. The CDR3 nucleotides read TGCAGTGCTAGTCTGGAGGGGAGCAATCCGCCCCAGCATTTT.

CDR3 bases: TGCAGCGTTAGGGACTACACCTTC. As protein: CSVRDYTF. This chain connects TRBV29-1 to TRBJ1-2, with D hard to call. Germline V gene data show CDR1 as SQVTM and CDR2 as ANQGSEA. Between the trimmed V and J ends, which lost 5 bases and 10 bases, there was a span of 5 bases. This CDR3 has 8 amino acids.

In the case of this clonotype: This clone may be a read error of a much larger clone one base away. V usage is TRBV12-3 or TRBV12-4 and J usage is TRBJ2-5, with 7 bases matching TRBD2. V was clipped by 6 bases and J by 9 bases; unmatched bases: 7. The CDR3 is 12 amino acids. CDR3 residues: CASSKHGGAQYF. The CDR3, as DNA: TGTGCCAGCAGCAAACATGGGGGGGCCCAGTACTTC.

This clonotype was seen more than once but under ten times. The chain couples TRBV30 to TRBJ2-1; the match to TRBD2 covers 12 bases. Germline CDR1 is GTSNPN and CDR2 is SVGIG (reference sequence). CDR3 length: 15 residues. The V segment lost 4 bases and the J segment 9 bases; nucleotides outside the gene matches: 10. In nucleotides, the CDR3 is TGTGCCTGGACCTCGCTAGCGGGAGGGCCTAGTGAGCAGTTCTTC. Translation: CAWTSLAGGPSEQFF.

This clonotype was recorded at least ten times. The chain links TRBV7-9 to TRBJ2-1; D uncertain. The CDR3 runs to 15 residues. The ends were cut back, 5 bases at V and 3 bases at J, with 14 bases in the middle. Germline V lookup: CDR1 SEHNR, CDR2 FQNEAQ (reference sequence). CDR3 sequence: CASSPLFEYYNEQFF. The CDR3 coding sequence is TGTGCCAGCAGCCCCCTTTTTGAATACTACAATGAGCAGTTCTTC.

In this sample, this clonotype turned up a few times. V and J are TRBV6-1 and TRBJ1-1; no definite D call. In germline, CDR1 is MNHNS, CDR2 SASEGT. The V end lost 1 base, the J end lost 6 bases, and 15 bases lay between the germline ends. The CDR3 runs 15 residues. CDR3 bases: TGTGCCAGCAGTGAAGGTGAGGGTTTTAGTGCTGAAGCTTTCTTT. It encodes CASSEGEGFSAEAFF.

This chain connects TRBV9 to TRBJ2-5; D possibly corresponds to TRBD2 (5 bases). Trimming shortened V by 0 bases and J by 7 bases, and 10 bases separated the two germline ends. Looked up from germline, CDR1 is SGDLS and CDR2 is YYNGEE. The CDR3 length is 13 residues. CDR3 amino acids: CASSVDSEGTQYF. In DNA form, the CDR3 reads TGTGCCAGCAGCGTAGACAGTGAGGGGACCCAGTACTTC.

This clonotype was seen ten or more times. The chain uses TRBV9 and TRBJ1-6; no clear D. The CDR3 length is 10 residues. V lost 7 bases to trimming and J lost 9 bases, with 5 bases between them. The germline gives CDR1 SGDLS, CDR2 YYNGEE. Written as DNA, the CDR3 is TGTGCCAGCGTCCGTTCACCCCTCCACTTT. The encoded protein is CASVRSPLHF.

J is TRBJ1-2 and V is TRBV29-1; 8 bases map to TRBD1. Trimming at V came to 4 bases and at J to 3 bases, leaving 7 bases not matched to a gene. In germline, CDR1 is SQVTM, CDR2 ANQGSEA. The CDR3 has 14 amino acids. In DNA, the CDR3 is TGCAGCGTTGGACAGGGGTTTTTGGACTATGGCTACACCTTC. This translates into CSVGQGFLDYGYTF.

This clonotype was observed a few times. V gene TRBV3-1 combines with J gene TRBJ2-3, with D possibly TRBD2 on 5 matching bases. This CDR3 contains 15 residues. Germline CDR1 reads LGHDT; CDR2 reads YNNKEL (reference sequence). The ends were cut back, 6 bases at V and 2 bases at J, with 15 bases in the middle. The DNA for the CDR3 is TGTGCCAGCAGTCTCGGACTCCAATTCACAGATACGCAGTATTTT. It specifies CASSLGLQFTDTQYF.

Comment on this clonotype: A read error is possible here, since a much larger clone lies one base away. As DNA, the CDR3 is TGCAGTGCTCCCCGGGGCCGCAATGAGCAGTTCTTC. This translates into CSAPRGRNEQFF. The chain links TRBV20-1 to TRBJ2-1; D possibly uses TRBD1 or TRBD2 (5 bases each). V lost 5 bases, J lost 6 bases, and 11 bases lay in between. Germline V gene lookup returns CDR1 DFQATT and CDR2 SNEGSKA (reference sequence). The CDR3 totals 12 residues.

This clonotype came up a few times. This may arise from a read error, as a much more abundant clone is one base away. The CDR3 nucleotides are TGTGCCAGCAGCGTAGGAGGAGGGGTCGAGACCCAGTCCTTC. Translation: CASSVGGGVETQSF. The rearrangement joins TRBV9 to TRBJ2-5; D is possibly TRBD2 (6 bases). The germline CDR1 and CDR2 sequences are SGDLS and YYNGEE. This CDR3 contains 14 residues.

Remarks on this clonotype: This clone may be a read error of a much larger clone one base away. The chain is built from TRBV11-2 and TRBJ2-7; D is perhaps TRBD1 or TRBD2 (5 bases each). The V end was cut by 0 bases, the J end by 4 bases, with 13 bases between. This CDR3 is 15 amino acids long. Germline V gene lookup returns CDR1 SGHAT and CDR2 FQNNGV. The chain's CDR3 is CASSLDPGPGYEQYF. The CDR3 DNA reads as TGTGCCAGCAGCTTAGATCCGGGACCGGGATACGAGCAGTACTTC.

This clonotype was counted many times. The gene calls are TRBV12-3 or TRBV12-4 and TRBJ2-5; TRBD2 is a possible D gene (6 bases). The CDR3 runs to 14 residues. The V end lost 3 bases, the J end lost 5 bases, and 13 bases lay between the germline ends. DNA for the CDR3: TGTGCCAGCAGTTTTCTAGGGGAGGAGGAGACCCAGTACTTC. This codes for CASSFLGEEETQYF.

This clonotype was detected many times. The gene calls are TRBV7-9 and TRBJ2-2; weak D call: TRBD1 (5 bases). V dropped 5 bases and J dropped 1 base, with 14 bases sitting between them. Germline assignment: CDR1 SEHNR and CDR2 FQNEAQ (reference sequence). This CDR3 region has 16 residues. The CDR3 sequence is CASSVMRQRNTGELFF. CDR3 sequence (DNA): TGTGCCAGCAGCGTAATGCGACAGCGGAACACCGGGGAGCTGTTTTTT. The full variable domain, in which reference TRBV7-9 and TRBJ2-2 provide the parts outside the CDR3, is DTGVSQNPRHKITKRGQNVTFRCDPISEHNRLYWYRQTLGQGPEFLTYFQNEAQLEKSRLLSDRFSAERPKGSFSTLEIQRTEQGDSAMYLCASSVMRQRNTGELFFGEGSRLTVL.

This clonotype was counted a few times. Its ends do not fully match the called genes, so a read error is possible. The chain joins TRBV11-2 to TRBJ2-1; D gene uncertain. CDR3 length equals 12 residues. Germline values: CDR1 SGHAT, CDR2 FQNNGV. In nucleotides, the CDR3 is TGTGCCAGCAGTTCAAACTACAATGCGCAGTTCTTC. It codes for CASSSNYNAQFF.

This clonotype was observed many times. The chain couples TRBV19 to TRBJ1-5; the match to TRBD1 covers 7 bases. Germline lookup yields CDR1 LNHDA and CDR2 SQIVND (reference sequence). The CDR3 length is 15 residues. V was pared by 3 bases and J by 4 bases, with 6 bases of the junction left unmatched. CDR3 residues: CASSMLGTANQPQHF. CDR3 in DNA: TGTGCCAGTAGTATGCTTGGGACAGCAAATCAGCCCCAGCATTTT.

This clonotype was seen a few times. The chain carries TRBV18 and TRBJ1-5, with D unclear. The CDR3 loop spans 15 amino acids. Trimming cost V 2 bases and J 4 bases, with 12 bases left between them. The germline V gene encodes CDR1 KGHSH and CDR2 LQKENI. The CDR3 protein is CASSPVGGNNQPQHF. The CDR3 coding sequence is TGTGCCAGCTCACCAGTGGGAGGAAATAATCAGCCCCAGCATTTT.

The sample holds many counts of this clonotype. The chain carries TRBV7-2 and TRBJ2-1; 12 bases line up with TRBD2. The CDR3 covers 15 residues. Germline loops: CDR1 SGHTA, CDR2 FQGNSA. The V segment lost 6 bases and the J segment 8 bases; nucleotides outside the gene matches: 8. Written as DNA, the CDR3 is TGTGCCAGCAGACCGACTAGCGGGAGTGCTTATGAGCAGTTCTTC. Its translation: CASRPTSGSAYEQFF.

This clonotype was detected only once. The chain combines TRBV10-1 with TRBJ1-1; TRBD1 matches 7 bases. The germline CDR1 and CDR2 sequences are WNHNN and SYGVQD (reference sequence). This CDR3 has 19 amino acids. The V and J ends lost 4 bases and 0 bases, in that order; junction bases with no gene match: 17. Written as DNA, the CDR3 is TGCGCCAGCAGTGGGGAGGGGGCTACGAAGAAAGATATGAACACTGAAGCTTTCTTT. Its protein is CASSGEGATKKDMNTEAFF.

This chain uses TRBV6-1 with TRBJ2-1; 8 bases line up with TRBD2. V lost 6 bases to trimming and J lost 1 base; unmatched junction nucleotides: 5. The CDR3 has 15 amino acids. CDR1 is MNHNS and CDR2 is SASEGT in the germline V gene. The CDR3 spells CASSSGTRSYNEQFF. The CDR3 DNA reads TGTGCCAGCAGCAGCGGGACTAGGTCCTACAATGAGCAGTTCTTC.

This clonotype was picked up many times. The chain joins TRBV7-2 to TRBJ2-1, with D tentatively TRBD1 (5 bases). This CDR3 is built from 13 residues. The germline gives CDR1 SGHTA, CDR2 FQGNSA. V lost 2 bases and J lost 10, with 12 bases in between. As DNA, the CDR3 is TGTGCCAGCAGCTTAATCCAGGGAAAGGAGCAGTTCTTC. This sequence encodes CASSLIQGKEQFF.

The chain has TRBV14 and TRBJ2-5; TRBD2 matches at 11 bases. The CDR3 has 15 residues. From germline, CDR1 is SGHDN and CDR2 FVKESK. The J segment lost 7 bases and the V segment lost 4 bases, leaving 8 bases of the junction unmatched. The CDR3 sequence: CASSPGLAEGGTQYF. The CDR3 DNA sequence: TGTGCCAGCAGCCCGGGACTAGCGGAGGGGGGGACCCAGTACTTC.

The J gene is TRBJ1-2, the V gene TRBV18; the D is unclear. The CDR3 contains 15 residues. V lost 2 bases, J lost 2 bases, and 12 bases lay in between. Germline CDR1 reads KGHSH; CDR2 reads LQKENI. The CDR3 DNA reads as TGTGCCAGCTCACCAAAGGGCGGCAGGAACTATGGCTACACCTTC. Encoded protein: CASSPKGGRNYGYTF. The variable domain in full, completed from reference TRBV18 and TRBJ1-2, reads NAGVMQNPRHLVRRRGQEARLRCSPMKGHSHVYWYRQLPEEGLKFMVYLQKENIIDESGMPKERFSAEFPKEGPSILRIQQVVRGDSAAYFCASSPKGGRNYGYTFGSGTRLTVV.